These 2 T cell receptor beta chains originate from one sample sequenced in a study of control samples from healthy donors and cancer patients. Clones were sequenced by immunoSEQ multiplex PCR, and TCRdb holds only the in-frame ones, with some missing. The sample consists of under 200,000 clones, 88% of them appearing once. The specimen sequenced was blood. Source of these receptors: a woman in her twenties or thirties in good health.

The chain combines TRBV4-1 with TRBJ2-3, with 10 bases that match TRBD2. There are 18 residues in the CDR3. Germline V gives CDR1 MGHRA, CDR2 YSYEKL. V lost 0 bases, J lost 0 bases, and 6 bases stayed unmatched. CDR3 sequence reads: CASSQDERGGRSTDTQYF. The CDR3 DNA sequence: TGCGCCAGCAGCCAAGACGAGCGGGGGGGCCGGAGCACAGATACGCAGTATTTT.

The genes are TRBV7-8 and TRBJ1-2; weak D call: TRBD1 (5 bases). V was clipped by 4 bases and J by 6 bases, with 18 bases between them. The CDR3 covers 15 residues. Germline lookup yields CDR1 SGHVS and CDR2 FQNEAQ. Here the CDR3 DNA reads TGTGCCAGCAGCTCAGTCCAGGGACGGAGCGATGGCTACACCTTC. Translation: CASSSVQGRSDGYTF.